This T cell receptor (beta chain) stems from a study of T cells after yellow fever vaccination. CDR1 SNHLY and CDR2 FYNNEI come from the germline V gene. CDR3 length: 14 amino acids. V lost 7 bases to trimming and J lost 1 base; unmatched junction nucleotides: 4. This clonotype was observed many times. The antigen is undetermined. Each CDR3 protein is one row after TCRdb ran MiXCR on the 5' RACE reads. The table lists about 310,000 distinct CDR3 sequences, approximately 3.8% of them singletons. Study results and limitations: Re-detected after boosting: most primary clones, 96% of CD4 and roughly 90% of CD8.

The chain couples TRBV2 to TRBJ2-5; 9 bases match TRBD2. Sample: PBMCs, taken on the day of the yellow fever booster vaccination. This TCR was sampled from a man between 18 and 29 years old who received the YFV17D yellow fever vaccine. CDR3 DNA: TGTGCCAGCACTTTTAGCGGGGGCCAAGAGACCCAGTACTTC. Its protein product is CASTFSGGQETQYF.